These 27 T cell receptor beta chains were sequenced from one sample in a study of blood T cells in healthy people across ages. Using a J-beta primer mix together with a sample-barcoded 5' primer, a second PCR was run for roughly 6 to 11 cycles. One entry per CDR3 protein results from TCRdb running MiXCR on the 5' RACE reads. The sample records 1,100,000 or so distinct CDR3 sequences, around 45% being singletons. The sample taken for sequencing was blood. The receptors stem from a woman aged 55 to 70 in good health.

The CDR3 DNA is TGCAGTGCTAGCCGACGCAGGGAGTTCTCAGATACGCAGTATTTT. Translating gives CSASRRREFSDTQYF. The rearrangement links TRBV20-1 to TRBJ2-3; D is perhaps TRBD1 or TRBD2 (5 bases each). CDR1 is DFQATT and CDR2 is SNEGSKA in the germline V gene (reference sequence). V lost 3 bases and J lost 4, with 17 bases in between. This CDR3 spans 15 amino acids.

The chain links TRBV20-1 to TRBJ1-2; 8 bases agree with TRBD1. The V and J ends lost 6 bases and 8 bases, in that order; junction bases with no gene match: 8. CDR3 length: 12 residues. Germline-derived CDR1 and CDR2 are DFQATT and SNEGSKA (reference sequence). CDR3 sequence reads: CSAPRTGHGYTF. In DNA form, the CDR3 reads TGCAGTGCGCCTAGGACAGGGCACGGCTACACCTTC.

This clonotype showed up just a few times. The V and J genes are TRBV2 and TRBJ2-3, with a possible D match to TRBD2 (5 bases). The ends were cut back, 6 bases at V and 1 base at J, with 8 bases in the middle. Germline V gene lookup returns CDR1 SNHLY and CDR2 FYNNEI. The CDR3 loop spans 13 amino acids. The CDR3: CASRRARTDTQYF. In DNA, the CDR3 is TGTGCCAGCAGGCGGGCCCGCACAGATACGCAGTATTTT.

This clonotype was observed a few times. This chain connects TRBV15 to TRBJ2-7, with D possibly matching TRBD2 (7 bases). Between the trimmed V and J ends, which lost 0 bases and 5 bases, there was a span of 11 bases. This CDR3 spans 14 amino acids. Germline-derived CDR1 and CDR2 are LNHNV and YYDKDF (reference sequence). The DNA of the CDR3 is TGTGCCACCAGCAGAGAAGGGGGGACTAACGAGCAGTACTTC. This encodes CATSREGGTNEQYF.

This clonotype was recorded a few times. The chain is built from TRBV6-6 and TRBJ2-4; a weak D match, TRBD2 (6 bases). The DNA matches TRBJ2-5 better at its end, which makes the J call doubtful. CDR3 length: 15 amino acids. Germline V gene lookup returns CDR1 MNHNY and CDR2 SVGAGI (reference sequence). The chain's CDR3 is CASSYLLAQKETQYF. CDR3 DNA: TGTGCCAGCAGTTACCTACTAGCTCAAAAAGAGACCCAGTACTTC.

A word on this clonotype: At one of its ends the junction is not consistent with the germline gene, which may arise from a read error. This chain uses TRBV7-9 with TRBJ2-6; D uncertain. Germline V gene data show CDR1 as SEHNR and CDR2 as FQNEAQ (reference sequence). The CDR3 totals 14 residues. The CDR3 nucleotides are TGTGCCGGCAGCTTTGGGGCTGGGGCCAACGTCCTGACTTTC. Its translation is CAGSFGAGANVLTF.

This clonotype turned up a few times. The CDR3 here is CASSPDRETYEQYF. CDR3 in DNA: TGTGCCAGCAGCCCCGACAGAGAGACCTACGAGCAGTACTTC. V is TRBV3-1 and J is TRBJ2-7; a weak D match, TRBD1 (5 bases). Germline CDR1 LGHDT, CDR2 YNNKEL (reference sequence). The V end was cut by 4 bases, the J end by 2 bases, with 12 bases between. This CDR3 spans 14 amino acids.

This clonotype was observed a few times. V is TRBV20-1 and J is TRBJ2-7; 8 bases fit TRBD1. The CDR3 sequence is 15 residues long. Germline CDR1 DFQATT, CDR2 SNEGSKA (reference sequence). J gave up 2 bases and V 7 bases, and 13 bases lay outside the gene matches. CDR3 region: CSGFPNNRGTYEQYF. The CDR3 nucleotides are TGCAGTGGATTCCCAAATAACAGGGGGACCTACGAGCAGTACTTC.

V usage is TRBV29-1 and J usage is TRBJ2-1; no firm D call. The J call may be wrong; the DNA end is better matched by TRBJ2-7. The CDR3 length is 14 residues. Germline CDR1 is SQVTM and CDR2 is ANQGSEA. The CDR3 is CSYNWGRVRNEQYF. The CDR3 coding sequence is TGCAGTTACAATTGGGGAAGGGTAAGGAATGAGCAGTACTTC.

The V and J genes are TRBV7-2 and TRBJ2-4; D perhaps matches TRBD1 (6 bases). The tail of the sequence fits TRBJ2-7 better, so the J call may be wrong. The CDR3 is made up of 15 amino acids. CDR1 and CDR2 from the germline V gene are SGHTA and FQGNSA. The CDR3 nucleotides read TGTGCCAGCAGCTTACAGACAGGACTGACCTACGAGCAGTACTTC. As protein: CASSLQTGLTYEQYF.

As concerns this clonotype: Sequence at one end of the junction differs from germline and may be a read error. The chain carries TRBV25-1 and TRBJ2-5, with TRBD1 matching 8 bases. Germline V gene sequence: CDR1 MGHDK, CDR2 SYGVNS. The CDR3 sequence is 14 residues long. CDR3 coding DNA: TGTGCCAGCAGTGAGCGACAGGGGCAAGAGATCCAGTACTTC. Translating it yields CASSERQGQEIQYF.

The chain uses TRBV29-1 and TRBJ2-5; TRBD1 matches at 8 bases. Germline CDR1 reads SQVTM; CDR2 reads ANQGSEA. The V gene end was trimmed by 4 bases and the J gene end by 2 bases; junction bases not matched to a gene: 9. The CDR3 sequence is 15 residues long. CDR3 in DNA: TGCAGCGTTGCGACAGGGGCTGGGCCTCAAGAGACCCAGTACTTC. This translates into CSVATGAGPQETQYF.

This clonotype was picked up many times. The chain uses TRBV12-3 or TRBV12-4 and TRBJ2-5, with 9 bases aligning to TRBD2. The J segment lost 2 bases and the V segment lost 7 bases, leaving 8 bases of the junction unmatched. The CDR3 is made up of 15 amino acids. The CDR3 coding sequence is TGTGCCAGCACGGGCCTAGCGGGGCCACAAGAGACCCAGTACTTC. It encodes CASTGLAGPQETQYF.

This clonotype has only a few counts. The gene calls are TRBV11-2 and TRBJ2-3; 15 bases match TRBD2. The germline gives CDR1 SGHAT, CDR2 FQNNGV. V dropped 5 bases and J dropped 1; count of bases not matched to a gene: 13. This CDR3 region has 20 residues. The CDR3 loop reads CASSHRGGTSGRRGTDTQYF. CDR3 DNA sequence: TGTGCCAGCAGCCACCGGGGTGGGACTAGCGGGAGGAGGGGCACAGATACGCAGTATTTT.

This rearrangement joins TRBV15 to TRBJ1-2; TRBD1 agrees at 7 bases. The V gene's germline CDR1 is LNHNV and CDR2 YYDKDF (reference sequence). The V and J ends lost 5 bases and 4 bases, in that order; junction bases with no gene match: 7. The CDR3 loop spans 14 amino acids. CDR3 residues: CATSDRQGGYGYTF. The CDR3 nucleotides read TGTGCCACCAGCGACCGGCAGGGGGGCTATGGCTACACCTTC.

The chain uses TRBV20-1 and TRBJ2-1; D remains unclear. The germline V gene encodes CDR1 DFQATT and CDR2 SNEGSKA (reference sequence). This CDR3 spans 14 amino acids. Trimming shortened V by 6 bases and J by 5 bases, and 17 bases separated the two germline ends. CDR3 loop: CSARRLKGNNEQFF. For the CDR3, the DNA is TGCAGTGCCAGAAGGCTAAAGGGAAACAATGAGCAGTTCTTC.

V is TRBV20-1 and J is TRBJ2-7; TRBD2 matches 11 bases. The V gene end was trimmed by 1 base and the J gene end by 6 bases; junction bases not matched to a gene: 11. The CDR3 totals 16 residues. The germline V gene encodes CDR1 DFQATT and CDR2 SNEGSKA (reference sequence). The CDR3 spells CSARGGFIGTSGEQYF. Here the CDR3 DNA reads TGCAGTGCTAGAGGGGGGTTTATCGGGACTAGCGGCGAGCAGTACTTC.

The V gene is TRBV6-2 or TRBV6-3, the J gene TRBJ2-1; a weak D match, TRBD2 (5 bases). The DNA end favors TRBJ2-7, so the J call may be wrong. Germline-derived CDR1 and CDR2 are MNHEY and SVGEGT. The CDR3 consists of 17 residues. The CDR3 nucleotides read TGTGCCAGCAGTTACCTTTCTTCCAGCGGTGGTTACAATGAGCAGTACTTC. It yields the protein CASSYLSSSGGYNEQYF.

The rearrangement uses TRBV20-1 and TRBJ1-5, with D possibly TRBD1 on 6 matching bases. Trimming pared 0 bases from V and 1 base from J, leaving 13 bases between. The CDR3 has 16 residues. Germline V gene sequence: CDR1 DFQATT, CDR2 SNEGSKA (reference sequence). CDR3 loop: CSAREGGRGSNQPQHF. CDR3 nucleotide sequence: TGCAGTGCTAGAGAGGGGGGGCGCGGGAGCAATCAGCCCCAGCATTTT.

The V gene is TRBV20-1, the J gene TRBJ1-5; 8 bases are shared with TRBD1. Germline loops: CDR1 DFQATT, CDR2 SNEGSKA (reference sequence). V trimming: 0 bases; J trimming: 6 bases; junction bases outside the gene matches: 7. The CDR3 runs to 15 residues. CDR3 nucleotide sequence: TGCAGTGCTAGAGATCGGCAGGGGGCGGTTCAGCCCCAGCATTTT. This sequence encodes CSARDRQGAVQPQHF.

This chain uses TRBV7-9 with TRBJ2-1; 7 bases fit TRBD1. V gave up 1 base and J gave up 6 bases; unmatched junction bases: 6. From germline, CDR1 is SEHNR and CDR2 FQNEAQ (reference sequence). The CDR3 runs 15 residues. This CDR3 reads CASSLVGQSANEQFF. Written as DNA, the CDR3 is TGTGCCAGCAGCTTAGTGGGACAGTCGGCCAATGAGCAGTTCTTC.

The chain joins TRBV7-6 to TRBJ2-2, with 13 bases lining up with TRBD2. The junction had 4 bases not matched to a gene; V was cut back by 7 bases and J by 2 bases. The CDR3 has 16 residues. Germline CDR1 reads SGHVS; CDR2 reads FNYEAQ. The CDR3 spells CASTTGLAGNTGELFF. DNA for the CDR3: TGTGCCAGCACGACGGGACTAGCGGGAAACACCGGGGAGCTGTTTTTT.

The chain has TRBV6-2 or TRBV6-3 and TRBJ2-7; a weak D match, TRBD2 (6 bases). Trimming took off 6 bases at V and 6 bases at J, with 21 bases between the two ends. CDR1 is MNHEY, CDR2 SVGEGT, per germline. The CDR3 is 15 residues long. CDR3 amino acids: CASRTSEGRMGEQYF. The CDR3 nucleotides are TGTGCCAGCAGAACCTCGGAGGGGAGAATGGGCGAGCAGTACTTC.

This clonotype showed up just a few times. The CDR3 reads CASSLVVGRGLHEQYF. CDR3 in DNA: TGTGCCAGCAGCTTAGTCGTGGGCAGGGGGCTGCACGAGCAGTACTTC. The V and J genes are TRBV7-6 and TRBJ2-7, with 8 bases that match TRBD1. The CDR3 length is 16 residues. V lost 1 base, J lost 5 bases, and 10 bases stayed unmatched. In germline, CDR1 is SGHVS, CDR2 FNYEAQ.

This clonotype showed up many times. The rearrangement joins TRBV20-1 to TRBJ2-7; either TRBD1 or TRBD2 may supply D (6 bases each). Trimming shortened V by 3 bases and J by 7 bases, and 13 bases separated the two germline ends. CDR3 size: 12 residues. Germline V gives CDR1 DFQATT, CDR2 SNEGSKA (reference sequence). The CDR3 sequence is CSASSGAREQYF. The CDR3 DNA follows: TGCAGTGCTAGTTCGGGGGCCAGGGAGCAGTACTTC.

This clonotype was observed a handful of times. An end of the junction differs from the germline gene, which may be a read error. The rearrangement uses TRBV2 and TRBJ2-7, with 10 bases lining up with TRBD2. The V gene's germline CDR1 is SNHLY and CDR2 FYNNEI. There are 15 residues in the CDR3. CDR3 DNA sequence: TGTGCCAGCAGCGAAGCGGGAGGGAGCTCCTACGAGCAGTACTTC. This encodes CASSEAGGSSYEQYF.

This clonotype was seen a handful of times. The gene calls are TRBV12-3 or TRBV12-4 and TRBJ2-5, with D perhaps assigned TRBD1 or TRBD2 (6 bases each). The CDR3 covers 13 residues. V shed 7 bases and J shed 5 bases, with 14 bases lying between them. The CDR3 bases are TGTGCCAGCACCGTGGGGGGCCGGGAGACCCAGTACTTC. Translating gives CASTVGGRETQYF.